This TCR beta chain was sequenced for a study of T cell responses to AZD1222 COVID-19 vaccine. At the level of the study: Researchers grouped second doses given at about 4 or about 12 weeks into one pool.

Study conclusions and caveats: Repertoire sampling was restricted to post-peak T cell response timepoints. Vaccine-related CD4 TCRs covered spike, predominating at 160-218 and 743-854. Unmutated variant regions are reportedly the target of nearly half of TCRs that are spike-specific.

Produced via immunoSEQ multiplex PCR; TCRdb's table is partial and in-frame only. The table records tens of thousands of clones, roughly 84% of them present only once. Of note for this clone: Its antigen is undetermined.

The length of the CDR3 is 14 residues. Per the germline V gene, CDR1 is MNHEY and CDR2 is SVGEGT. V lost 1 base and J 5 bases, leaving 8 bases between the germline ends. The receptor comes from an adult in good health. The rearrangement uses TRBV6-2 or TRBV6-3 and TRBJ1-4; D is uncertain. The material was peripheral blood, obtained on day 0 of AZD1222 vaccination. CDR3 nucleotides: TGTGCCAGCAGTTACTACAGCATGAATGAAAAACTGTTTTTT. Translating it yields CASSYYSMNEKLFF.